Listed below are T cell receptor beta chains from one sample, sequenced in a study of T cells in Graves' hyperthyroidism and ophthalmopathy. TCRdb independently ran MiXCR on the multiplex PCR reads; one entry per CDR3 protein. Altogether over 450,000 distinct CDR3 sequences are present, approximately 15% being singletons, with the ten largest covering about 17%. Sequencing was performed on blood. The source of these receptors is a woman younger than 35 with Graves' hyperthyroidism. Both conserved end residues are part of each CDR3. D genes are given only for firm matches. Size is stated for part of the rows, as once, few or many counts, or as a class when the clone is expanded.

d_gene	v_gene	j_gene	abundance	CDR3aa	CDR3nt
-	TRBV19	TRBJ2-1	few	CASRERSYNEQFF	TGTGCCAGTAGGGAACGCTCCTACAATGAGCAGTTCTTC
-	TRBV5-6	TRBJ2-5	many	CASSPMGSQETQYF	TGTGCCAGCAGCCCTATGGGGAGCCAAGAGACCCAGTACTTC
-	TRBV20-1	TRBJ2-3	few	CSARDAFVGTQYF	TGCAGTGCTAGGGACGCCTTCGTGGGTACGCAGTATTTT
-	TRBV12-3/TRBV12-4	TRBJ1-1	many	CASSPQPGTNTEAFF	TGTGCCAGCAGCCCCCAGCCCGGCACGAACACTGAAGCTTTCTTT
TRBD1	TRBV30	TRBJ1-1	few	CAYQGAGAEAFF	TGTGCCTACCAGGGGGCGGGAGCTGAAGCTTTCTTT
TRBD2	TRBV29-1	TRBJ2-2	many	CSVEGLRLARTGELFF	TGCAGCGTTGAGGGGCTTAGACTAGCTAGAACCGGGGAGCTGTTTTTT
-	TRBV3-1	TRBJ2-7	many	CASSQGPVSYEQYF	TGTGCCAGCAGCCAAGGTCCAGTTTCCTACGAGCAGTACTTC
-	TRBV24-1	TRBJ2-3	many	CATSDNNADTQYF	TGTGCCACCAGTGACAATAACGCAGATACGCAGTATTTT
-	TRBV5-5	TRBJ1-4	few	CASSLLLSGIGEKLFF	TGTGCCAGCAGCTTGTTACTTTCGGGTATCGGTGAAAAACTGTTTTTT
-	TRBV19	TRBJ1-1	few	CASSIDWGTEAFF	TGTGCCAGTAGTATAGATTGGGGCACTGAAGCTTTCTTT
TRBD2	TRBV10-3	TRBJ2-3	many	CAIRLGLADTDTQYF	TGTGCCATCAGACTTGGACTAGCGGACACAGATACGCAGTATTTT
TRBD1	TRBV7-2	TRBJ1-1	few	CASSPRQGRNTEAFF	TGTGCCAGCAGCCCGAGACAGGGAAGGAACACTGAAGCTTTCTTT
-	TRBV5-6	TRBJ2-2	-	CASSLEGRKGAPGELFF	TGTGCCAGCAGCTTGGAAGGGAGGAAGGGGGCACCCGGGGAGCTGTTTTTT
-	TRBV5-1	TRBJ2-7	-	CASMRDTDYEQYF	TGCGCCAGCATGCGGGACACCGACTACGAGCAGTACTTC
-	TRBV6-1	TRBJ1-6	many	CASTLDGDNSPLHF	TGTGCCAGCACCCTGGACGGAGATAATTCACCCCTCCACTTT
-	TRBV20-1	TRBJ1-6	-	CSAQRGEGYNSPLHF	TGCAGTGCCCAGAGGGGGGAAGGATATAATTCACCCCTCCACTTT
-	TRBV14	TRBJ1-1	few	CASSQVSGREAFF	TGTGCCAGCAGCCAAGTCTCCGGGAGAGAAGCTTTCTTT
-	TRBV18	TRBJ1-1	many	CASSPSGPSNTEAFF	TGTGCCAGCTCACCTTCCGGGCCCTCGAACACTGAAGCTTTCTTT
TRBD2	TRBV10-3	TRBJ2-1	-	CAISEYQKAGVCNEQFF	TGTGCCATCAGTGAGTACCAGAAAGCGGGAGTCTGCAATGAGCAGTTCTTC
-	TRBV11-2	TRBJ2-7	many	CASSLAGFYEQYF	TGTGCCAGCAGCTTAGCAGGGTTCTACGAGCAGTACTTC
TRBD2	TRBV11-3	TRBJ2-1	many	CASSSWTSGSSYNEQFF	TGTGCCAGCAGCTCGTGGACTAGCGGGAGCTCCTACAATGAGCAGTTCTTC
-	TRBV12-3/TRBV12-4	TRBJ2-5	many	CASNLQGPQETQYF	TGTGCCAGCAACCTCCAGGGACCTCAAGAGACCCAGTACTTC
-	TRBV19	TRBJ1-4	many	CASTSTPINEKLFF	TGTGCCAGTACCAGTACGCCGATCAATGAAAAACTGTTTTTT
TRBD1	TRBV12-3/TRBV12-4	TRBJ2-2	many	CASSSLDRVGELFF	TGTGCCAGCAGTTCCTTAGACAGGGTGGGGGAGCTGTTTTTT
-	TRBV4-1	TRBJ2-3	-	CASSQVQTDTQYF	TGCGCCAGCAGCCAGGTACAGACAGATACGCAGTATTTT
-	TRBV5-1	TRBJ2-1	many	CASSLSGGGPYNEQFF	TGCGCCAGCAGCTTGTCGGGCGGGGGCCCCTACAATGAGCAGTTCTTC
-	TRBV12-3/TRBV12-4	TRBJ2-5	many	CASSFLYGETQYF	TGTGCCAGCAGTTTTTTATATGGGGAGACCCAGTACTTC
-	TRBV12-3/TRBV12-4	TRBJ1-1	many	CASRPTGNSEAFF	TGTGCCAGCAGACCCACGGGGAATTCTGAAGCTTTCTTT
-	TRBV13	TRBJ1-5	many	CASSPFGQNQPQHF	TGTGCCAGCAGCCCATTCGGACAGAATCAGCCCCAGCATTTT
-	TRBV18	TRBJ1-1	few	CASSQYPVRSTEAFF	TGTGCCAGCAGCCAATACCCGGTGAGGAGCACTGAAGCTTTCTTT
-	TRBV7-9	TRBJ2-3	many	CASSGRDTQYF	TGTGCCAGCAGCGGACGGGATACGCAGTATTTT
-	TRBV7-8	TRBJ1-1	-	CAGSLGGKNEAFF	TGTGCCGGCAGCTTGGGGGGCAAGAATGAAGCTTTCTTT
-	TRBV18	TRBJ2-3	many	CASSPQILKRTDTQYF	TGTGCCAGCTCACCACAGATTCTTAAGCGCACAGATACGCAGTATTTT
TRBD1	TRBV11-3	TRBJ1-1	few	CASSLEGTGEMNTEAFF	TGTGCCAGCAGCTTGGAGGGGACAGGGGAAATGAACACTGAAGCTTTCTTT
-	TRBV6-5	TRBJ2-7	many	CASSYSAARSYEQYF	TGTGCCAGCAGTTACTCAGCGGCCCGCTCCTACGAGCAGTACTTC
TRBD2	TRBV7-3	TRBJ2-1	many	CASSLMGLAESNEQFF	TGTGCCAGCAGCTTAATGGGACTAGCGGAATCCAATGAGCAGTTCTTC
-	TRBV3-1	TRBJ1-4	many	CASSQGGVWREKLFF	TGTGCCAGCAGCCAAGGAGGGGTATGGCGTGAAAAACTGTTTTTT
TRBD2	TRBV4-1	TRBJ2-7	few	CASSPIGTSGDIYEQYF	TGCGCCAGCAGCCCCATCGGGACTAGCGGGGATATCTACGAGCAGTACTTC
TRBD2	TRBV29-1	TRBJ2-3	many	CSVATSGSLDTQYF	TGCAGCGTTGCGACTAGCGGGAGCTTAGATACGCAGTATTTT